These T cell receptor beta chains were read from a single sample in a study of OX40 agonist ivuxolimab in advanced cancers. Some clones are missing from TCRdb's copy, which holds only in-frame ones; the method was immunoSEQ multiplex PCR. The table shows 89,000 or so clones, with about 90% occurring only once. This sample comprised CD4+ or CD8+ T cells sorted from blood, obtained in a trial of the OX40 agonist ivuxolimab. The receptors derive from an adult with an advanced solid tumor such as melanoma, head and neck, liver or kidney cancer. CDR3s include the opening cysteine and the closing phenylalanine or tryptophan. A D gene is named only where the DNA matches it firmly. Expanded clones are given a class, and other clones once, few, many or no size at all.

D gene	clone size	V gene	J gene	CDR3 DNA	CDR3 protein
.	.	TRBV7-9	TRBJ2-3	TGTGCCAGCAGCTTTCAGCCAGATACGCAGTATTTT	CASSFQPDTQYF
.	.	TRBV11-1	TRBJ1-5	TGTGCCAGCAGCTCTGACCGGGAACGGGGTCAGCCCCAGCATTTT	CASSSDRERGQPQHF
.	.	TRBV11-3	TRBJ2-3	TGTGCCAGCAGCCCGGTTCTTAGCACAGATACGCAGTATTTT	CASSPVLSTDTQYF
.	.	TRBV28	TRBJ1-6	TGTGCCAGCATTCAGGGTCTGTCCTATAATTCACCCCTCCACTTT	CASIQGLSYNSPLHF
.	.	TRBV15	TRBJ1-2	TGTGCCACCAGCAGAGATTCCCAACATGAGTTTGTTACTAACTATGGCTACACCTTC	CATSRDSQHEFVTNYGYTF
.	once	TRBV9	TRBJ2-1	TGTGCCAGCAGCGTCCCTGGCGGATACAATGAGCAGTTCTTC	CASSVPGGYNEQFF
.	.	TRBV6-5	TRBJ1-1	TGTGCCAGCAGTTACGTTCCCCTGAACACTGAAGCTTTCTTT	CASSYVPLNTEAFF
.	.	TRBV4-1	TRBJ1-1	TGCGCCAGCAGCCTGCAGAGGACCATTTCGAACACTGAAGCTTTCTTT	CASSLQRTISNTEAFF
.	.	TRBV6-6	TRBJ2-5	TGTGCCAGCAGTTACGTTGGAGAGACCCAGTACTTC	CASSYVGETQYF
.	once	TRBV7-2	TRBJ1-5	TGTGCCAGCAGCTTAGGGCAGGGGCCGAATCAGCCCCAGCATTTT	CASSLGQGPNQPQHF
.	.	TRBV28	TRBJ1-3	TGTGCCAGCAGTATTCCTGGGTGGGGGACTGAAGACACCATATATTTT	CASSIPGWGTEDTIYF
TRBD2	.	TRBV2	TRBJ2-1	TGTGCCAGCTCCGGGCGGGGGAGACGCTACAATGAGCAGTTCTTC	CASSGRGRRYNEQFF
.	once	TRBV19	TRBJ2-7	TGTGCCAGTAGTAGACTGGAGGGACAGACCTACGAGCAGTACTTC	CASSRLEGQTYEQYF
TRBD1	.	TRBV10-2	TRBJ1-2	TGCGCCAGCAGTGAGTCGAAGGGGACAGGGCAGTTCTATGGCTACACCTTC	CASSESKGTGQFYGYTF
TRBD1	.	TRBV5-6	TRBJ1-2	TGTGCCAGCAGCTTGGAAACAGGGGTCCTTTATGGCTACACCTTC	CASSLETGVLYGYTF
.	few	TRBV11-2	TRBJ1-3	TGTGCCAGCAGCCTCTCCCCCCGGACAGTTTCTGGAAACACCATATATTTT	CASSLSPRTVSGNTIYF
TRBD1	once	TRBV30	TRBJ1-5	TGTGCCTGGAGTGTAGGACAGGGCAATCAGCCCCAGCATTTT	CAWSVGQGNQPQHF
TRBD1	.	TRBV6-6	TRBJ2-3	TGTGCCAGCAGTCCGGACAGGGTTAGCACAGATACGCAGTATTTT	CASSPDRVSTDTQYF
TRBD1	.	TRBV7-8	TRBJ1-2	TGTGCCAGCAGCTCACGGATGGACAGGGTGGGCTATGGCTACACCTTC	CASSSRMDRVGYGYTF
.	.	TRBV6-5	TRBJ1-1	TGTGCCAGCAGTTACTGGGGATCCAGTGAAGCTTTCTTT	CASSYWGSSEAFF
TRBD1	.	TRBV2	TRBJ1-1	TGTGCCAGCAGTGGGACAGGGTACACTGAAGCTTTCTTT	CASSGTGYTEAFF
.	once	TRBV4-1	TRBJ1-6	TGCGCCAGCAGCCATGGGTCGAGCAATTCACCCCTCCACTTT	CASSHGSSNSPLHF